Listed here are 26 T cell receptor beta chains from one sample, sequenced in a study of T cells in Graves' hyperthyroidism and ophthalmopathy (dated by TCRdb to about 2019). The library was generated by multiplex PCR. The instrument was an Illumina HiSeq 2000. The TCR beta CDR3 regions were amplified from the RNA transcripts. For the first round of RT-PCR on the TCR CDR3, the HTBI primer set was used together with the Qiagen OneStep RT-PCR kit. The public reads were run again by TCRdb, first through fastp at Q25 and then through MiXCR, and only productive beta chains were kept. For every CDR3 protein sequence, its rows merge into one entry that carries the most common genes and DNA. The sample profile shows about 52,000 distinct CDR3 sequences; approximately 48% of them were found once. The ten largest clones add up to over 8% of the sample. The source material was blood. All receptors derive from a woman aged 45-65 years with Graves' ophthalmopathy.

V usage is TRBV6-1 and J usage is TRBJ2-3; possible D gene TRBD2, 5 bases. The CDR3 is 14 residues long. Trimming pared 2 bases from V and 4 bases from J, leaving 10 bases between. CDR1 and CDR2 (germline): MNHNS, SASEGT. The CDR3 nucleotides read TGTGCCAGCAGTGAACGGGATGAAGCAGATACGCAGTATTTT. Translated, it gives CASSERDEADTQYF.

By its share, this clonotype is medium-sized. The chain combines TRBV15 with TRBJ2-7, with D maybe TRBD2 (5 bases). The germline V and J ends were trimmed by 1 base and 2 bases, with 15 bases remaining between them. Germline CDR1 reads LNHNV; CDR2 reads YYDKDF (reference sequence). The CDR3 loop spans 16 amino acids. CDR3 region: CATSRGVGPGTYEQYF. For the CDR3, the DNA is TGTGCCACCAGCAGAGGTGTGGGTCCGGGGACCTACGAGCAGTACTTC.

As concerns this clonotype: A read error may explain this, as a much larger clone is one base away. The rearrangement joins TRBV5-1 to TRBJ2-1, with a weak D call TRBD2 (6 bases). The CDR3 length is 14 residues. The V gene lost 3 bases and the J gene lost 6 bases, with 13 bases spanning the gap. Looked up from germline, CDR1 is SGHRS and CDR2 is YFSETQ. This CDR3 is CASSWRDVTNEQFF. CDR3 coding DNA: TGCGCCAGCAGCTGGCGGGACGTGACCAATGAGCAGTTCTTC.

The table lists this clonotype with many counts. The chain recombines TRBV2 with TRBJ2-1, with a tentative D call TRBD2 (6 bases). V was trimmed by 6 bases and J by 5 bases, leaving 8 bases between them. Germline V gives CDR1 SNHLY, CDR2 FYNNEI. The CDR3 loop spans 12 amino acids. This chain's CDR3 is CASRRDDNEQFF. In nucleotides, the CDR3 is TGTGCCAGCAGGCGGGACGACAATGAGCAGTTCTTC. The whole variable domain, remainder taken from reference TRBV2 and TRBJ2-1, is EPEVTQTPSHQVTQMGQEVILRCVPISNHLYFYWYRQILGQKVEFLVSFYNNEISEKSEIFDDQFSVERPDGSNFTLKIRSTKLEDSAMYFCASRRDDNEQFFGPGTRLTVL.

This clonotype appeared many times. This chain links TRBV12-3 or TRBV12-4 with TRBJ2-3; D is undetermined. The CDR3 has 12 amino acids. Trimming shortened V by 3 bases and J by 1 base, and 2 bases separated the two germline ends. The CDR3 DNA follows: TGTGCCAGCAGTTTGGGCACAGATACGCAGTATTTT. Protein product: CASSLGTDTQYF.

CDR3 DNA: TGTGCCAGCAGCCAAGAAGATCGAGAGGGGCCCCAGCATTTT. Translation: CASSQEDREGPQHF. The chain uses TRBV7-9 and TRBJ1-5; D is undetermined. The CDR3 length is 14 residues. Deletions cut 5 bases from V and 9 bases from J, with 17 bases between. CDR1 is SEHNR, CDR2 FQNEAQ, per germline (reference sequence).

DNA for the CDR3: TGTGCCAGCAGTTCCTGGGACAGGGACGAGCAGTACTTC. Its protein product is CASSSWDRDEQYF. V gene TRBV6-5 combines with J gene TRBJ2-7; TRBD1 aligns across 9 bases. V gave up 4 bases and J gave up 5 bases; unmatched junction bases: 3. CDR3 length: 13 residues. The germline CDR1 and CDR2 sequences are MNHEY and SVGAGI.

This clonotype was seen repeatedly, ten times or more. In DNA form, the CDR3 reads TGTGCCAGTAGTATCAATACCCAGGGCGATGAGCAGTTCTTC. It yields the protein CASSINTQGDEQFF. The chain has TRBV19 and TRBJ2-1, with D perhaps matching TRBD1 (5 bases). CDR3 length: 14 residues. Trimming stripped 3 bases from V and 8 bases from J, with 14 bases between. Germline V CDR1 and CDR2: LNHDA, SQIVND (reference sequence).

A note on this clonotype: Mismatch with germline at one junction end may stem from a read error. This chain links TRBV19 with TRBJ1-4, with 9 bases identical to TRBD1. Germline V gene lookup returns CDR1 LNHDA and CDR2 SQIVND (reference sequence). CDR3 length equals 16 residues. CDR3 sequence reads: CASSTDRGTSTEKLFF. Here the CDR3 DNA reads TGTGCCAGTAGTACTGACAGGGGGACGTCCACCGAAAAACTGTTTTTC.

In nucleotides, the CDR3 is TGTGCCACCAGTGATTGGGGGACAGGGACGGAGACCCAGTACTTC. Protein: CATSDWGTGTETQYF. The gene calls are TRBV24-1 and TRBJ2-5, with 9 positions matching TRBD1. V lost 2 bases, J lost 5 bases, and 5 bases stayed unmatched. This CDR3 contains 15 residues. Germline V CDR1 and CDR2: KGHDR, SFDVKD.

V gene TRBV4-2 combines with J gene TRBJ2-2; 11 nucleotides align to TRBD1. With V trimmed by 1 base and J by 6 bases, 4 bases remained unmatched. The CDR3 extends over 16 amino acids. Germline lookup yields CDR1 LGHNA and CDR2 YNFKEQ. This CDR3 is CASSQAGTGGPGELFF. The CDR3 DNA reads TGTGCCAGCAGCCAAGCCGGGACAGGGGGGCCCGGGGAGCTGTTTTTT.

This clonotype appeared many times. The chain recombines TRBV10-1 with TRBJ1-1, with D possibly matching TRBD1 (5 bases). The CDR3 runs 14 residues. Germline CDR1 and CDR2: WNHNN and SYGVQD (reference sequence). Trimming shortened V by 0 bases and J by 1 base, and 6 bases separated the two germline ends. The chain's CDR3 is CASSESGGNTEAFF. CDR3 sequence (DNA): TGCGCCAGCAGTGAGTCCGGGGGGAACACTGAAGCTTTCTTT.

The sample holds many counts of this clonotype. J is TRBJ2-7 and V is TRBV11-2, with D perhaps being TRBD1 or TRBD2 (5 bases each). This CDR3 comprises 12 residues. The V gene lost 8 bases and the J gene lost 2 bases, with 10 bases spanning the gap. Germline V gene data show CDR1 as SGHAT and CDR2 as FQNNGV. The CDR3 coding sequence is TGTGCCAGCGGAGGACAAGCCTACGAGCAGTACTTC. Translating gives CASGGQAYEQYF.

This clonotype occurred once. One end of the junction does not line up with germline, which may come from a read error. This sequence joins TRBV5-1 and TRBJ1-1, with a weak D call TRBD1 (6 bases). This CDR3 is built from 15 residues. Germline loops: CDR1 SGHRS, CDR2 YFSETQ. The CDR3 nucleotides are TGCGCCAGCAGCCCTCAACAGGGCTTGGACACGGAAGCTTCCTTT. It yields the protein CASSPQQGLDTEASF.

The chain employs TRBV29-1 and TRBJ2-7; D tentatively reads TRBD1 or TRBD2 (5 bases each). Trimming removed 4 bases at V and 1 base at J, with 20 bases between. The germline gives CDR1 SQVTM, CDR2 ANQGSEA. The CDR3 is 16 amino acids. The CDR3 spells CSVAGTESNLSYEQYF. As DNA, the CDR3 is TGCAGCGTTGCCGGGACCGAATCTAATTTATCCTACGAGCAGTACTTC.

At least ten counts were recorded for this clonotype. The junction shows a germline mismatch at one end, possibly a read error. This rearrangement joins TRBV20-1 to TRBJ1-6, with D tentatively TRBD1 (6 bases). The CDR3 spans 14 residues. Germline CDR1 DFQATT, CDR2 SNEGSKA (reference sequence). This chain's CDR3 is CSVRGGYYNSPLHF. The CDR3 bases are TGCAGTGTTAGAGGGGGGTACTATAATTCACCCCTCCACTTT.

This clonotype was seen repeatedly, ten times or more. This chain links TRBV5-1 with TRBJ2-7; TRBD1 matches 8 bases. The CDR3 has 15 amino acids. In germline, CDR1 is SGHRS, CDR2 YFSETQ. The V segment lost 0 bases and the J segment 5 bases; nucleotides outside the gene matches: 7. CDR3 loop: CASSLAVTGDDEQYF. The CDR3 DNA sequence: TGCGCCAGCAGCTTGGCCGTGACAGGGGATGACGAGCAGTACTTC.

In this sample, this clonotype turned up many times. This chain connects TRBV20-1 to TRBJ2-7; tentative D call: TRBD2 (5 bases). V was pared by 3 bases and J by 3 bases, with 18 bases between. CDR3 length equals 15 residues. CDR1 DFQATT and CDR2 SNEGSKA come from the germline V gene (reference sequence). CDR3 amino acids: CSASSRRGALYEQYF. In DNA form, the CDR3 reads TGCAGTGCTAGTTCCCGACGGGGAGCTCTCTACGAGCAGTACTTC.

This clonotype is classed as medium-sized. The chain employs TRBV7-2 and TRBJ2-7; the D is unclear. CDR1 is SGHTA and CDR2 is FQGNSA in the germline V gene. This CDR3 is 12 amino acids long. The V end lost 2 bases, the J end lost 3 bases, and 5 bases lay between the germline ends. The CDR3 DNA reads as TGTGCCAGCAGCTTAACGTTCTACGAGCAGTACTTC. This encodes CASSLTFYEQYF. The whole variable domain, remainder taken from reference TRBV7-2 and TRBJ2-7, is GAGVSQSPSNKVTEKGKDVELRCDPISGHTALYWYRQSLGQGLEFLIYFQGNSAPDKSGLPSDRFSAERTGGSVSTLTIQRTQQEDSAVYLCASSLTFYEQYFGPGTRLTVT.

This clonotype is labeled medium-sized. The rearrangement joins TRBV2 to TRBJ2-7; no clear D gene. Germline CDR1 is SNHLY and CDR2 is FYNNEI. The V end lost 6 bases, the J end lost 2 bases, and 5 bases lay between the germline ends. The CDR3 is 11 amino acids. CDR3 amino acids: CASSATYEQYF. CDR3 coding DNA: TGTGCCAGCAGCGCTACCTACGAGCAGTACTTC.

This chain uses TRBV29-1 with TRBJ2-2, with 11 bases identical to TRBD2. Germline lookup yields CDR1 SQVTM and CDR2 ANQGSEA. The V segment lost 3 bases and the J segment 2 bases; nucleotides outside the gene matches: 5. The CDR3 totals 16 residues. In DNA, the CDR3 is TGCAGCGTTGAGGGACTAGCGGACACTAACACCGGGGAGCTGTTTTTT. Translation gives CSVEGLADTNTGELFF.

In its sample, this clonotype was seen many times. The rearrangement uses TRBV7-9 and TRBJ1-1, with D possibly TRBD1 on 5 matching bases. Deletions cut 5 bases from V and 6 bases from J, with 16 bases between. This CDR3 has 14 residues. Germline lookup yields CDR1 SEHNR and CDR2 FQNEAQ (reference sequence). The CDR3 DNA follows: TGTGCCAGCAGCCCCGAGCGGGGGAGCGCTGAAGCTTTCTTT. Amino acids: CASSPERGSAEAFF.

This clonotype was seen just once. J is TRBJ2-1 and V is TRBV9; D possibly corresponds to TRBD1 (5 bases). Looked up from germline, CDR1 is SGDLS and CDR2 is YYNGEE. The CDR3 sequence is 15 residues long. Trimming shortened V by 0 bases and J by 2 bases, and 9 bases separated the two germline ends. This CDR3 reads CASSVGETAYNEQFF. In nucleotides, the CDR3 is TGTGCCAGCAGCGTAGGCGAGACAGCCTACAATGAGCAGTTCTTC. The full variable domain, rest sourced from reference TRBV9 and TRBJ2-1, is DSGVTQTPKHLITATGQRVTLRCSPRSGDLSVYWYQQSLDQGLQFLIQYYNGEERAKGNILERFSAQQFPDLHSELNLSSLELGDSALYFCASSVGETAYNEQFFGPGTRLTVL.

This clonotype was counted at least ten times. The J gene is TRBJ2-2, the V gene TRBV3-1, with 11 bases that match TRBD2. J gave up 7 bases and V 6 bases, and 13 bases lay outside the gene matches. Germline assignment: CDR1 LGHDT and CDR2 YNNKEL (reference sequence). There are 17 residues in the CDR3. The CDR3 DNA sequence: TGTGCCAGCAGTCCTTCCCCCATTAGCGGGAGGGGCGGGGAGCTGTTTTTT. Its translation: CASSPSPISGRGGELFF. Based on the CDR3 plus reference TRBV3-1 and TRBJ2-2, the full variable domain is DTAVSQTPKYLVTQMGNDKSIKCEQNLGHDTMYWYKQDSKKFLKIMFSYNNKELIINETVPNRFSPKSPDKAHLNLHINSLELGDSAVYFCASSPSPISGRGGELFFGEGSRLTVL.

The J gene is TRBJ1-6, the V gene TRBV10-1; D ambiguous. Trimming left V 2 bases short and J 8 bases short, with 7 bases between. Germline assignment: CDR1 WNHNN and CDR2 SYGVQD (reference sequence). The CDR3 has 13 residues. DNA of the CDR3: TGCGCCAGCAGTGAGAATCAAGATTCACCCCTCCACTTT. Its translation: CASSENQDSPLHF.

As DNA, the CDR3 is TGCAGCGTTGTGCAGGGCACCTACGAGCAGTACTTC. This codes for CSVVQGTYEQYF. The rearrangement links TRBV29-1 to TRBJ2-7; possibly TRBD1 for D (5 bases). V was cut by 4 bases and J by 2 bases, with 9 bases left in between. CDR1 and CDR2 from the germline V gene are SQVTM and ANQGSEA. This CDR3 spans 12 amino acids.